This record concerns one TCR beta chain sequence. The antigen remains undetermined. The data were taken from a study of radiotherapy plus CTLA-4 blockade in lung cancer. Produced via immunoSEQ multiplex PCR; TCRdb's table is partial and in-frame only. This table has 35,000 to 40,000 clones, over 60% appearing once. This CDR3 contains 16 residues. The germline CDR1 and CDR2 sequences are SNHLY and FYNNEI. V trimming: 9 bases; J trimming: 4 bases; junction bases outside the gene matches: 9. General observations from the study: Reports state that early shifts in blood T cell clones, with interferon-beta, best predicted response. There was expansion of tumor-derived TCR clones in blood after radiotherapy plus ipilimumab.

This receptor was taken from a human donor with non-small cell lung cancer who had stable disease on radiotherapy plus ipilimumab. Sequences were derived from peripheral blood, sampled from a patient treated with radiotherapy plus ipilimumab. This chain joins TRBV2 and TRBJ2-6; 10 nucleotides line up with TRBD1. DNA for the CDR3: TGTGCCAGTACTCGGGACAGGGGACCGGGGGCCAACGTCCTGACTTTC. Its translation is CASTRDRGPGANVLTF. Variable domain in full (rest from reference TRBV2 and TRBJ2-6): EPEVTQTPSHQVTQMGQEVILRCVPISNHLYFYWYRQILGQKVEFLVSFYNNEISEKSEIFDDQFSVERPDGSNFTLKIRSTKLEDSAMYFCASTRDRGPGANVLTFGAGSRLTVL.